This entry lists 30 T cell receptor beta chains sequenced from one sample in a study of metastatic and nonmetastatic thyroid tumors (dated by TCRdb to about 2020). No treatment had been received by any patient before thyroid surgery. The method was PCR. The instrument given in TCRdb is Illumina HiSeq 4000. TCRdb handled the public reads itself, with Q25 trimming in fastp and clone calling in MiXCR, and kept productive beta chains. The sample table contains 15,000 to 20,000 clones; only one count was recorded for around 30% of them. 15% to 18% of the sample belongs to the ten largest clones. The source material was tumor tissue. Receptors originate from a female donor with papillary thyroid cancer or a benign thyroid nodule (not recorded which). Some clones in this sample may be carry-over from other donors' samples.

This clone is termed medium-sized (0.01 to 0.1%). The chain combines TRBV19 with TRBJ2-7; D perhaps matches TRBD2 (6 bases). CDR3 length: 14 amino acids. Per the germline V gene, CDR1 is LNHDA and CDR2 is SQIVND (reference sequence). V lost 5 bases and J 4 bases, leaving 15 bases between the germline ends. The CDR3 protein is CASSGRDPSYEQYF. The CDR3 DNA is TGTGCCAGTAGTGGGCGGGATCCTTCGTACGAGCAGTACTTC.

CDR3 in amino acids: CSARDRRTTGEYEQYF. In nucleotides, the CDR3 is TGCAGTGCTAGAGATCGAAGAACCACAGGGGAATACGAGCAGTACTTC. The chain joins TRBV20-1 to TRBJ2-7; 7 nucleotides align to TRBD1. V was clipped by 0 bases and J by 4 bases; unmatched bases: 12. The germline gives CDR1 DFQATT, CDR2 SNEGSKA (reference sequence). This CDR3 has 16 residues.

J is TRBJ2-7 and V is TRBV5-6; D is tentatively TRBD1 or TRBD2 (5 bases each). Trimming shortened V by 2 bases and J by 0 bases, and 6 bases separated the two germline ends. The CDR3 runs to 13 residues. CDR1 and CDR2 (germline): SGHDT, YYEEEE. The CDR3 DNA sequence: TGTGCCAGCAGCTTTGGGGGCTCCTACGAGCAGTACTTC. This sequence encodes CASSFGGSYEQYF. The full variable domain, with the rest looked up from reference TRBV5-6 and TRBJ2-7, is DAGVTQSPTHLIKTRGQQVTLRCSPKSGHDTVSWYQQALGQGPQFIFQYYEEEERQRGNFPDRFSGHQFPNYSSELNVNALLLGDSALYLCASSFGGSYEQYFGPGTRLTVT.

A word on this clone: Mismatch with germline at one junction end may stem from a read error. The V call is TRBV7-2, the J call TRBJ2-3, with unresolved D. Germline V lookup: CDR1 SGHTA, CDR2 FQGNSA. The CDR3 length is 15 residues. CDR3 residues: CASSLALLSTYTQYF. Written as DNA, the CDR3 is TGTGCCAGCAGCTTAGCACTCCTAAGCACATATACGCAGTATTTT.

This clone was detected ten times or more. V and J are TRBV18 and TRBJ1-1, with D possibly TRBD1 on 6 matching bases. The CDR3 runs to 15 residues. Trimming took off 1 base at V and 3 bases at J, with 12 bases between the two ends. The germline CDR1 and CDR2 sequences are KGHSH and LQKENI. The CDR3 region has the DNA TGTGCCAGCTCACCACTCCAGGGGAGAGACACTGAAGCTTTCTTT. Amino acids: CASSPLQGRDTEAFF.

The chain couples TRBV5-1 to TRBJ1-5, with 7 bases fitting TRBD1. With 4 bases clipped from V and 3 bases from J, the junction kept 10 bases outside the gene matches. Germline V gene lookup returns CDR1 SGHRS and CDR2 YFSETQ. The CDR3 sequence is 16 residues long. CDR3 loop: CASSEDRQGPNQPQHF. The CDR3, as DNA: TGCGCCAGCAGCGAGGATCGACAGGGCCCCAATCAGCCCCAGCATTTT. Looking up the rest from reference TRBV5-1 and TRBJ1-5 gives the full variable domain: KAGVTQTPRYLIKTRGQQVTLSCSPISGHRSVSWYQQTPGQGLQFLFEYFSETQRNKGNFPGRFSGRQFSNSRSEMNVSTLELGDSALYLCASSEDRQGPNQPQHFGDGTRLSIL.

The CDR3 DNA reads as TGTGCCAGCAGCCTACGGGCTGGGGACTACGAGCAGTACTTC. Amino acid sequence: CASSLRAGDYEQYF. The rearrangement joins TRBV11-2 to TRBJ2-7, with D uncertain. This CDR3 region has 14 residues. V shed 5 bases and J shed 3 bases, with 14 bases lying between them. The germline CDR1 and CDR2 sequences are SGHAT and FQNNGV.

The rearrangement joins TRBV7-2 to TRBJ1-2; D call uncertain. CDR3 length: 14 residues. The ends were cut back, 9 bases at V and 4 bases at J, with 18 bases in the middle. Germline V lookup: CDR1 SGHTA, CDR2 FQGNSA. CDR3 residues: CASSDFGLGYGYTF. CDR3 nucleotide sequence: TGTGCCAGTAGTGATTTCGGGTTGGGCTATGGCTACACCTTC.

This clone is large. Other DNA variants within this sample encode the same CDR3. CDR3 residues: CASSFQGYEQYF. In DNA, the CDR3 is TGTGCCAGCAGCTTTCAGGGCTACGAGCAGTACTTC. The chain combines TRBV7-2 with TRBJ2-7; possibly TRBD1 for D (5 bases). Germline CDR1 SGHTA, CDR2 FQGNSA. The V end was cut by 3 bases, the J end by 3 bases, with 6 bases between. The CDR3 consists of 12 residues.

The V gene is TRBV11-2, the J gene TRBJ2-1; TRBD2 aligns across 10 bases. The CDR3 has 17 amino acids. V gave up 4 bases and J gave up 5 bases; unmatched junction bases: 11. Per the germline V gene, CDR1 is SGHAT and CDR2 is FQNNGV. Here the CDR3 reads CASSSSRSGRGDNEQFF. The CDR3 nucleotides are TGTGCCAGCAGCTCCTCCAGAAGCGGGAGGGGGGACAATGAGCAGTTCTTC.

This clone appeared many times. The genes are TRBV7-2 and TRBJ2-7, with TRBD1 matching over 9 bases. V lost 5 bases, J lost 2 bases, and 7 bases stayed unmatched. Germline CDR1 reads SGHTA; CDR2 reads FQGNSA. This CDR3 contains 15 residues. In DNA, the CDR3 is TGTGCCAGCAGCCCCGCCGGGACAGGGCCCTACGAGCAGTACTTC. This sequence encodes CASSPAGTGPYEQYF.

The chain carries TRBV20-1 and TRBJ2-7; D perhaps matches TRBD2 (6 bases). The CDR3 loop spans 16 amino acids. Germline CDR1 reads DFQATT; CDR2 reads SNEGSKA (reference sequence). V lost 6 bases to trimming and J lost 5 bases, with 26 bases between them. DNA of the CDR3: TGCAGTGCCGCTTCGCCGGGAGATTGGTTGAAGGACGAGCAGTACTTC. It encodes CSAASPGDWLKDEQYF.

This clone occurred a few times. The V call is TRBV7-2, the J call TRBJ2-1, with D uncertain. This CDR3 contains 13 residues. V was cut by 2 bases and J by 10 bases, with 12 bases left in between. Per the germline V gene, CDR1 is SGHTA and CDR2 is FQGNSA. CDR3 in amino acids: CASSLWNYREQFF. The CDR3 nucleotides read TGTGCCAGCAGCTTATGGAACTATCGAGAGCAGTTCTTC.

This clone appeared many times. The rearrangement uses TRBV5-1 and TRBJ2-3, with 15 bases aligning to TRBD2. Germline CDR1 reads SGHRS; CDR2 reads YFSETQ. The CDR3 totals 18 residues. The J segment lost 3 bases and the V segment lost 1 base, leaving 6 bases of the junction unmatched. CDR3 in DNA: TGCGCCAGCAGCTTGTGGGGGACTAGCGGGAGGAGAACAGATACGCAGTATTTT. This codes for CASSLWGTSGRRTDTQYF.

By frequency in the sample, this clone is large. The chain recombines TRBV24-1 with TRBJ2-1, with TRBD2 identical over 11 bases. The CDR3 sequence is 17 residues long. V dropped 4 bases and J dropped 6; count of bases not matched to a gene: 10. CDR1 and CDR2 from the germline V gene are KGHDR and SFDVKD. The CDR3 coding sequence is TGTGCCACCAGTGAAAAACCGGGACTAGCGGATCCCAATGAGCAGTTCTTC. This codes for CATSEKPGLADPNEQFF.

This sequence joins TRBV2 and TRBJ2-7; the D gene could be TRBD1 or TRBD2 (5 bases each). With 1 base removed from V and 2 bases from J, the gap between germline ends came to 9 bases. The V gene's germline CDR1 is SNHLY and CDR2 FYNNEI. The CDR3 spans 14 residues. The CDR3 coding sequence is TGTGCCAGCAGTGAAGGAGGGGCCCCCTACGAGCAGTACTTC. Residues: CASSEGGAPYEQYF.

The chain joins TRBV6-1 to TRBJ2-2; no reliable D call. This CDR3 contains 12 residues. The V end was cut by 2 bases, the J end by 7 bases, with 5 bases between. Germline V gene lookup returns CDR1 MNHNS and CDR2 SASEGT. The CDR3 spells CASSETVGELFF. In nucleotides, the CDR3 is TGTGCCAGCAGTGAAACGGTCGGGGAGCTGTTTTTT.

This clone has a handful of counts. The chain carries TRBV24-1 and TRBJ2-2; the D gene is possibly TRBD1 (5 bases). The CDR3 is 15 residues long. Germline V lookup: CDR1 KGHDR, CDR2 SFDVKD. Trimming removed 3 bases from V and 8 bases from J, with 15 bases in between. CDR3 DNA: TGTGCCACCAGTGATCCTGGACATTCCGCAGGGGAGCTGTTTTTT. It codes for CATSDPGHSAGELFF.

The table lists this clone with a few counts. Distinct nucleotide sequences in the sample also encode this CDR3. The rearrangement uses TRBV12-3 or TRBV12-4 and TRBJ2-5; D gene uncertain. The ends were cut back, 3 bases at V and 5 bases at J, with 10 bases in the middle. This CDR3 is built from 13 residues. Here the CDR3 DNA reads TGTGCCAGCAGTTTCCGTCAGGTCGAGACCCAGTACTTC. This gives the protein CASSFRQVETQYF.

V is TRBV5-1 and J is TRBJ1-2; D may be TRBD1 (5 bases). The CDR3 has 15 residues. Germline CDR1 is SGHRS and CDR2 is YFSETQ. V was clipped by 4 bases and J by 0 bases, with 13 bases between them. The CDR3 sequence is CASSPGRSANYGYTF. The CDR3 bases are TGCGCCAGCAGCCCAGGGAGAAGTGCTAACTATGGCTACACCTTC.

A remark on this clone: A read error may produce the germline difference seen at one junction end. The rearrangement uses TRBV5-1 and TRBJ2-3, with 7 bases that match TRBD1. This CDR3 spans 14 amino acids. Germline V CDR1 and CDR2: SGHRS, YFSETQ. The CDR3 protein is CSSSLDRFTDTQYF. The CDR3 coding sequence is TGCTCCAGCAGCTTGGACAGGTTCACAGATACGCAGTATTTT.

This clone was detected a few times. This sequence joins TRBV27 and TRBJ2-1, with TRBD1 matching 11 bases. The junction had 4 bases not matched to a gene; V was cut back by 8 bases and J by 4 bases. Germline V gives CDR1 MNHEY, CDR2 SMNVEV (reference sequence). CDR3 size: 14 residues. DNA for the CDR3: TGTGCCAGCGCCCGGGACAGGGGGTACAATGAGCAGTTCTTC. Residues: CASARDRGYNEQFF.

Notes on this clone: The germline gene is not matched at one end of the junction; a read error may be the cause. The rearrangement uses TRBV27 and TRBJ2-7, with 9 bases matching TRBD2. The CDR3 consists of 21 residues. In germline, CDR1 is MNHEY, CDR2 SMNVEV (reference sequence). In DNA form, the CDR3 reads TGTGCCAGCAGTTCATCAGGGGGAAAGACTAGCGGCTATGGCCAAATTTACGGGCAGTACTTC. Translation: CASSSSGGKTSGYGQIYGQYF.

This clone has a count of ten or more. The chain has TRBV24-1 and TRBJ2-3; D perhaps matches TRBD2 (5 bases). Germline assignment: CDR1 KGHDR and CDR2 SFDVKD. V gave up 5 bases and J gave up 7 bases, with 15 bases separating them. The CDR3 extends over 14 amino acids. As DNA, the CDR3 is TGTGCCACCAGTGCCTTCGCTAGCAGAAATACGCAGTATTTT. As protein: CATSAFASRNTQYF.

The rearrangement uses TRBV18 and TRBJ1-1; D ambiguous. CDR1 and CDR2 (germline): KGHSH, LQKENI. V shed 4 bases and J shed 1 base, with 10 bases lying between them. The CDR3 contains 14 residues. The CDR3: CASSLTFKNTEAFF. CDR3 in DNA: TGTGCCAGCTCACTAACTTTCAAGAACACTGAAGCTTTCTTT. The entire variable domain, with the rest obtained from reference TRBV18 and TRBJ1-1, is as follows: NAGVMQNPRHLVRRRGQEARLRCSPMKGHSHVYWYRQLPEEGLKFMVYLQKENIIDESGMPKERFSAEFPKEGPSILRIQQVVRGDSAAYFCASSLTFKNTEAFFGQGTRLTVV.

Within the sample, this clone is medium-sized (0.01 to 0.1%). The chain carries TRBV27 and TRBJ2-7, with 11 bases that match TRBD2. The CDR3 totals 14 residues. The J segment lost 2 bases and the V segment lost 5 bases, leaving 2 bases of the junction unmatched. Germline V gene lookup returns CDR1 MNHEY and CDR2 SMNVEV (reference sequence). The CDR3 nucleotides are TGTGCCAGCAGTCCACTAGCGGGAGCCTACGAGCAGTACTTC. It translates to CASSPLAGAYEQYF.

J is TRBJ2-3 and V is TRBV20-1, with D unclear. Germline V CDR1 and CDR2: DFQATT, SNEGSKA (reference sequence). Trimming shortened V by 4 bases and J by 0 bases, and 11 bases separated the two germline ends. CDR3 size: 14 residues. CDR3 nucleotides: TGCAGTGCTAACGGCGACATTAGCACAGATACGCAGTATTTT. Encoded protein: CSANGDISTDTQYF.

In its sample, this clone was seen many times. The CDR3 DNA follows: TGTGCCAGCAGCCAAGTGCCCGGGATCACGAACACCGGGGAGCTGTTTTTT. This sequence encodes CASSQVPGITNTGELFF. The J gene is TRBJ2-2, the V gene TRBV14; TRBD2 might be the D (5 bases). This CDR3 is 17 amino acids long. The germline V gene encodes CDR1 SGHDN and CDR2 FVKESK. Trimming removed 1 base at V and 0 bases at J, with 12 bases between. The variable domain in full, completed from reference TRBV14 and TRBJ2-2, reads EAGVTQFPSHSVIEKGQTVTLRCDPISGHDNLYWYRRVMGKEIKFLLHFVKESKQDESGMPNNRFLAERTGGTYSTLKVQPAELEDSGVYFCASSQVPGITNTGELFFGEGSRLTVL.

This clone was recorded once. V is TRBV4-1 and J is TRBJ2-1, with D maybe TRBD2 (5 bases). Looked up from germline, CDR1 is MGHRA and CDR2 is YSYEKL. Trimming removed 0 bases at V and 14 bases at J, with 17 bases between. This CDR3 is built from 14 residues. CDR3 protein: CASSQEGIASGEFF. The CDR3 nucleotides read TGCGCCAGCAGCCAAGAAGGTATAGCGAGCGGCGAGTTCTTC.

This clone turned up a few times. The chain employs TRBV18 and TRBJ2-7; the match to TRBD1 covers 10 bases. J gave up 3 bases and V 2 bases, and 4 bases lay outside the gene matches. The germline V gene encodes CDR1 KGHSH and CDR2 LQKENI. This CDR3 has 15 amino acids. As DNA, the CDR3 is TGTGCCAGCTCACCAGGGGACAGGGGACTCTACGAGCAGTACTTC. It yields the protein CASSPGDRGLYEQYF.